The rows below give T cell receptor beta chains drawn from one sample of a study of tumor and adjacent non-tumor tissue in lung cancer. From the multiplex PCR reads, TCRdb called clonotypes with MiXCR, one entry per CDR3 protein. The sample gives about 86,000 distinct CDR3 sequences, under 80% of which show up once; roughly a fifth is in the top ten. What was sequenced was distant non-tumor lung tissue. The receptor source for this set is a woman between 50 and 59 years old with non-small cell lung cancer. CDR3s include the opening cysteine and the closing phenylalanine or tryptophan. D genes are given only for firm matches. The listing skips clone size in some rows; elsewhere it reads once, few, many or a size class.

j_call: TRBJ2-5; v_call: TRBV6-2/TRBV6-3; d_call: .; clone_size: .; cdr3_aa: CASSYQETQNF; cdr3_nt: TGCGCCAGCAGTTACCAAGAGACCCAGAACTTC
j_call: TRBJ2-5; v_call: TRBV11-2; d_call: .; clone_size: .; cdr3_aa: CASSPSIQESQYF; cdr3_nt: TGTGCCAGCAGCCCGAGCATCCAAGAGAGCCAATACTTC
j_call: TRBJ2-7; v_call: TRBV15; d_call: .; clone_size: .; cdr3_aa: CATSRVGTYEQYF; cdr3_nt: TGTGCCACCAGCAGAGTAGGAACCTACGAGCAGTACTTC
j_call: TRBJ2-5; v_call: TRBV7-8; d_call: .; clone_size: once; cdr3_aa: CASSPITGNETLYF; cdr3_nt: TGTGCCAGCAGCCCCATCACCGGGAACGAGACCCTGTACTTC
j_call: TRBJ1-1; v_call: TRBV4-2; d_call: .; clone_size: .; cdr3_aa: CANIQVQGDTEAFF; cdr3_nt: TGTGCCAACATCCAAGTTCAGGGTGACACTGAAGCTTTCTTT
j_call: TRBJ2-7; v_call: TRBV5-4; d_call: TRBD2; clone_size: .; cdr3_aa: CASSPGLAGDCEQYF; cdr3_nt: TGTGCCAGCAGCCCCGGACTGGCGGGAGATTGCGAGCAGTACTTC
j_call: TRBJ2-1; v_call: TRBV11-2; d_call: .; clone_size: .; cdr3_aa: CTSIVSDIYNEQFF; cdr3_nt: TGTACCAGCATCGTTAGCGATATCTACAATGAGCAGTTCTTC
j_call: TRBJ2-3; v_call: TRBV6-5; d_call: .; clone_size: .; cdr3_aa: CASSYRLSDTDTQYF; cdr3_nt: TGTGCCAGCAGTTACCGGCTATCGGACACAGATACGCAGTATTTT
j_call: TRBJ2-3; v_call: TRBV6-1; d_call: .; clone_size: once; cdr3_aa: CANTINFDGDMQYF; cdr3_nt: TGTGCCAACACCATCAATTTCGACGGAGATATGCAGTATTTT
j_call: TRBJ2-7; v_call: TRBV5-1; d_call: .; clone_size: few; cdr3_aa: CASRENPGSSYEQYF; cdr3_nt: TGCGCCAGCAGAGAGAACCCGGGAAGCTCCTACGAGCAGTACTTC
j_call: TRBJ1-2; v_call: TRBV10-3; d_call: TRBD1; clone_size: once; cdr3_aa: CAISGQGEAYGYTF; cdr3_nt: TGTGCCATCTCTGGACAGGGGGAGGCCTATGGGTACACCTTC
j_call: TRBJ2-7; v_call: TRBV9; d_call: TRBD2; clone_size: .; cdr3_aa: CASSVASGSYEQYF; cdr3_nt: TGTGCCAGCAGCGTGGCTAGCGGTTCCTACGAGCAGTACTTC
j_call: TRBJ1-1; v_call: TRBV19; d_call: .; clone_size: .; cdr3_aa: CAKSPPNDRGLWVVGAFF; cdr3_nt: TGTGCCAAAAGTCCGCCTAATGATAGGGGCCTCTGGGTGGTTGGAGCTTTCTTT
j_call: TRBJ2-1; v_call: TRBV6-2/TRBV6-3; d_call: .; clone_size: .; cdr3_aa: CASTCGSPYNKQFF; cdr3_nt: TGTGCCAGCACCTGTGGGAGCCCCTACAATAAGCAGTTCTTC
j_call: TRBJ2-1; v_call: TRBV12-3/TRBV12-4; d_call: TRBD2; clone_size: many; cdr3_aa: CASSVTSGREYYNEQFF; cdr3_nt: TGTGCCAGCAGTGTGACTAGCGGGAGAGAATATTATAATGAGCAGTTCTTC